One sample yielded the 14 T cell receptor beta chains listed below, sequenced in a study of blood T cell repertoires in COVID-19. Clones were read by immunoSEQ multiplex PCR, and TCRdb kept only the in-frame ones, dropping some. The sample lists under 250,000 clones, around 86% occurring once. Material for sequencing was peripheral blood. The receptor source for this set is a woman of 80 years or more with COVID-19, enrolled during active disease.

V usage is TRBV4-2 and J usage is TRBJ2-5; 7 bases match TRBD2. CDR1 and CDR2 (germline): LGHNA, YNFKEQ. Trimming took 1 base from V and 1 from J; bases not matched to a gene: 3. The CDR3 length is 15 residues. The CDR3 protein is CASSQGERGQETQYF. CDR3 DNA sequence: TGTGCCAGCAGCCAAGGAGAGCGGGGCCAAGAGACCCAGTACTTC.

J is TRBJ1-2 and V is TRBV25-1, with D hard to call. Trimming took off 8 bases at V and 7 bases at J, with 8 bases between the two ends. The CDR3 has 10 residues. The germline V gene encodes CDR1 MGHDK and CDR2 SYGVNS. The CDR3 bases are TGTGCCAGCGGGCGAATTGGCTACACCTTC. It translates to CASGRIGYTF.

The V call is TRBV19, the J call TRBJ2-5; possibly TRBD2 for D (5 bases). This CDR3 has 13 residues. Looked up from germline, CDR1 is LNHDA and CDR2 is SQIVND (reference sequence). V lost 11 bases, J lost 1 base, and 14 bases lay in between. Written as DNA, the CDR3 is TGTGCCTCGGGGAAGGCTCTCCAAGAGACCCAGTACTTC. This translates into CASGKALQETQYF.

The chain carries TRBV6-5 and TRBJ2-7; TRBD2 matches at 7 bases. Unmatched junction bases numbered 5, after V lost 0 bases and J lost 0 bases. CDR1 and CDR2 from the germline V gene are MNHEY and SVGAGI. The CDR3 runs to 16 residues. As DNA, the CDR3 is TGTGCCAGCAGTTACTCGACGCGGGGGATCTCCTACGAGCAGTACTTC. Translated: CASSYSTRGISYEQYF.

The genes are TRBV5-1 and TRBJ2-6, with a tentative D call TRBD1 (7 bases). Germline lookup yields CDR1 SGHRS and CDR2 YFSETQ. The CDR3 is 15 residues long. Deletions cut 4 bases from V and 4 bases from J, with 12 bases between. CDR3 coding DNA: TGCGCCAGCAGCGTGGAGGGACAGGGGGCCAACGTCCTGACTTTC. This codes for CASSVEGQGANVLTF.

This rearrangement joins TRBV6-5 to TRBJ2-7, with D unclear. Deletions cut 5 bases from V and 0 bases from J, with 11 bases between. Germline assignment: CDR1 MNHEY and CDR2 SVGAGI. This CDR3 comprises 14 residues. The CDR3 nucleotides are TGTGCCAGCAGTCCGACACACACCTCCTACGAGCAGTACGTC. Encoded protein: CASSPTHTSYEQYV.

In this sample, this clone turned up a few times. The genes are TRBV6-5 and TRBJ1-2; 7 nucleotides agree with TRBD1. This CDR3 region has 15 residues. With 2 bases clipped from V and 7 bases from J, the junction kept 10 bases outside the gene matches. CDR1 is MNHEY and CDR2 is SVGAGI in the germline V gene. CDR3 residues: CASSYLTGNSGGYTF. The CDR3 DNA is TGTGCCAGCAGTTACCTGACAGGGAATAGTGGTGGCTACACCTTC.

This clone was recorded a few times. The V gene is TRBV11-3, the J gene TRBJ2-7; no definite D call. The V gene lost 5 bases and the J gene lost 0 bases, with 5 bases spanning the gap. The CDR3 consists of 12 residues. Per the germline V gene, CDR1 is SGHNT and CDR2 is YENEEA. The DNA for the CDR3 is TGTGCCAGCAGCAAGAGCTCCTACGAGCAGTACTTC. It yields the protein CASSKSSYEQYF.

This chain links TRBV19 with TRBJ2-5, with D possibly matching TRBD2 (6 bases). This CDR3 has 14 residues. Germline CDR1 reads LNHDA; CDR2 reads SQIVND (reference sequence). Trimming took 0 bases from V and 5 from J, leaving 10 bases between them. The CDR3 nucleotides read TGTGCCAGTAGTATAGAGGCAGGGAGGGAGACCCAGTACTTC. Translating gives CASSIEAGRETQYF.

The chain uses TRBV7-9 and TRBJ2-3; 9 bases match TRBD2. This CDR3 spans 15 amino acids. Germline CDR1 is SEHNR and CDR2 is FQNEAQ (reference sequence). J was trimmed by 2 bases and V by 5 bases; bases with no gene match: 5. Here the CDR3 reads CASSGLAGLTDTQYF. The CDR3 DNA follows: TGTGCCAGCAGCGGTCTAGCGGGGCTCACAGATACGCAGTATTTT.

V usage is TRBV28 and J usage is TRBJ1-2, with D maybe TRBD1 (6 bases). Germline V gene lookup returns CDR1 MDHEN and CDR2 SYDVKM. This CDR3 is 14 amino acids long. V lost 6 bases and J lost 4, with 15 bases in between. Here the CDR3 reads CASRGGGPIYGYTF. Here the CDR3 DNA reads TGTGCCAGCAGGGGAGGGGGTCCCATCTATGGCTACACCTTC.

The chain couples TRBV7-9 to TRBJ2-5; TRBD2 is a possible D gene (5 bases). Germline CDR1 reads SEHNR; CDR2 reads FQNEAQ (reference sequence). CDR3 length: 13 residues. V dropped 8 bases and J dropped 2 bases, with 12 bases sitting between them. This chain's CDR3 is CASGSGMQETQYF. CDR3 nucleotides: TGTGCCAGCGGATCCGGGATGCAAGAGACCCAGTACTTC.

This clone was counted a few times. The chain has TRBV27 and TRBJ2-1; a weak D match, TRBD2 (5 bases). V lost 3 bases and J 0 bases, leaving 12 bases between the germline ends. Per germline, CDR1 MNHEY and CDR2 SMNVEV (reference sequence). The CDR3 contains 16 residues. This CDR3 reads CASSFGRAYSYNEQFF. CDR3 DNA sequence: TGTGCCAGCAGTTTTGGGCGGGCTTACTCCTACAATGAGCAGTTCTTC.

The chain joins TRBV7-2 to TRBJ1-4; D is ambiguous. Trimming took off 1 base at V and 3 bases at J, with 12 bases between the two ends. The germline gives CDR1 SGHTA, CDR2 FQGNSA. This CDR3 contains 16 residues. CDR3 residues: CASSLVGRTPNEKLFF. The CDR3 nucleotides read TGTGCCAGCAGCTTAGTGGGGAGAACTCCTAATGAAAAACTGTTTTTT.